This T cell receptor beta chain emerged from a study of Graves' ophthalmopathy and Graves' hyperthyroidism. The sample holds many counts of this clonotype. The antigen is not known. Trimming removed 4 bases from V and 4 bases from J, with 11 bases in between. Germline CDR1 reads SGHRS; CDR2 reads YFSETQ. CDR3 size: 13 residues. For donors with ophthalmopathy, the disease showed moderate-to-severe activity, reached CAS ≥3 and NOSPECS ≥4, and had lasted under 3 months. The diagnosis combined clinical symptoms, thyroxine, TRAb, thyroid ultrasound and orbital computed tomography scans. Amplified material comprised TCR beta CDR3 regions derived from RNA transcripts. HTBI-primed first-round RT-PCR preceded second-round multiplex PCR. TCRdb re-called the multiplex PCR reads through MiXCR, storing one row per CDR3 protein. Of 210,000 or so distinct CDR3 sequences in the sample, 29% were seen once. Study-wide points: A model of 13 signatures distinguished ophthalmopathy from stable hyperthyroidism at approximately 90% sensitivity and 81.08% specificity. Blood also harbored most expanded thyroid clonotypes above 0.001 frequency.

Material for sequencing was peripheral blood. This sequence was found in a man aged 45-65 years with Graves' ophthalmopathy. The genes are TRBV5-1 and TRBJ1-1; D is uncertain. CDR3 DNA sequence: TGCGCCAGCAGCGCTCAGACAATCACTGAAGCTTTCTTT. Translated, it gives CASSAQTITEAFF.